This TCR beta chain was identified during a study of cytomegalovirus exposure and HLA in healthy donors. The study, taken as a whole, reports: Trimming of TCR beta V- and J-genes showed a link, identified in a later analysis, to a missense DCLRE1C variant.

This clone was counted between two and nine times. The antigen remains undetermined. PCR involved 60 Vbeta and 13 Jbeta primers. Clones were read by immunoSEQ multiplex PCR, and TCRdb kept only the in-frame ones, dropping some. The table includes under 200,000 clones, 84% detected once. This CDR3 comprises 13 residues. The ends were cut back, 7 bases at V and 6 bases at J, with 15 bases in the middle. CDR1 MNHEY and CDR2 SVGAGI come from the germline V gene. The receptor was isolated from a man younger than 45 in good health and CMV-seronegative. The chain carries TRBV6-5 and TRBJ1-1; no clear D. Source material: PBMCs. This CDR3 reads CASIPGVGAEAFF. In DNA form, the CDR3 reads TGTGCCAGCATCCCAGGCGTGGGTGCTGAAGCTTTCTTT.